These 25 T cell receptor beta chains were sequenced from one sample in a study of T-cell memory formation after mild COVID-19. A single record per CDR3 protein comes from TCRdb applying MiXCR to the 5' RACE reads. The sample lists fewer than 400,000 distinct CDR3 sequences, 13% seen once, with around a fifth in the top ten. Sample: PBMCs or a T cell subset sorted from them (not recorded which). These TCRs come from a man younger than 35 who had mild COVID-19 (a few samples of this study predate the infection). Cell type and time point are not known.

The gene calls are TRBV6-5 and TRBJ2-7; the match to TRBD1 covers 9 bases. From germline, CDR1 is MNHEY and CDR2 SVGAGI. This CDR3 spans 15 amino acids. The junction had 8 bases not matched to a gene; V was cut back by 6 bases and J by 2 bases. This CDR3 reads CASSLGQGIAYEQYF. CDR3 coding DNA: TGTGCCAGCAGCCTTGGACAGGGGATCGCCTACGAGCAGTACTTC.

The sample holds a few counts of this clonotype. This chain connects TRBV5-1 to TRBJ1-6; TRBD1 matches 7 bases. The CDR3 loop spans 15 amino acids. V was clipped by 1 base and J by 7 bases; unmatched bases: 5. The germline gives CDR1 SGHRS, CDR2 YFSETQ. CDR3 loop: CASSLWGTDNSPLHF. The CDR3 DNA follows: TGCGCCAGCAGCTTGTGGGGGACAGACAATTCACCCCTCCACTTT.

There are a few counts of this clonotype. The chain has TRBV9 and TRBJ2-6; D is undetermined. Germline-derived CDR1 and CDR2 are SGDLS and YYNGEE. CDR3 size: 14 residues. V was shortened by 4 bases and J by 0 bases, with 5 bases between the two germline ends. The DNA for the CDR3 is TGTGCCAGCAGCAGGGACTCTGGGGCCAACGTCCTGACTTTC. It translates to CASSRDSGANVLTF.

The rearrangement joins TRBV5-1 to TRBJ1-3; D perhaps matches TRBD1 (5 bases). The CDR3 is made up of 15 amino acids. Germline V lookup: CDR1 SGHRS, CDR2 YFSETQ. V was shortened by 2 bases and J by 0 bases, with 9 bases between the two germline ends. The CDR3 sequence is CASSLTGVSGNTIYF. CDR3 bases: TGCGCCAGCAGCTTAACGGGGGTCTCTGGAAACACCATATATTTT.

This clonotype was picked up a small number of times. Written as DNA, the CDR3 is TGTGCCAGCACCCGGGACCCCTCCTATAATTCACCCCTCCACTTT. Translation: CASTRDPSYNSPLHF. The chain recombines TRBV7-9 with TRBJ1-6, with a weak D call TRBD1 (5 bases). The germline V gene has CDR1 SEHNR and CDR2 FQNEAQ (reference sequence). The V gene lost 7 bases and the J gene lost 0 bases, with 10 bases spanning the gap. The CDR3 sequence is 15 residues long. Drawing the rest from reference TRBV7-9 and TRBJ1-6, the complete variable domain is DTGVSQNPRHKITKRGQNVTFRCDPISEHNRLYWYRQTLGQGPEFLTYFQNEAQLEKSRLLSDRFSAERPKGSFSTLEIQRTEQGDSAMYLCASTRDPSYNSPLHFGNGTRLTVT.

A single count supports this clonotype. V usage is TRBV12-3 or TRBV12-4 and J usage is TRBJ2-3, with 10 bases identical to TRBD2. V trimming: 5 bases; J trimming: 7 bases; junction bases outside the gene matches: 3. The CDR3 is 13 residues long. CDR3 nucleotides: TGTGCCAGCAGTAAACTAGCGGGGAATACGCAGTATTTT. Translated: CASSKLAGNTQYF.

This clonotype turned up a few times. The rearrangement links TRBV28 to TRBJ1-5; D unresolved. The V end was cut by 5 bases, the J end by 5 bases, with 10 bases between. Germline V gives CDR1 MDHEN, CDR2 SYDVKM. The CDR3 runs to 13 residues. CDR3 nucleotides: TGTGCCAGCAGTCCGACAATCGATCAGCCCCAGCATTTT. This sequence encodes CASSPTIDQPQHF. Full variable domain (outside the CDR3, taken from reference TRBV28 and TRBJ1-5): DVKVTQSSRYLVKRTGEKVFLECVQDMDHENMFWYRQDPGLGLRLIYFSYDVKMKEKGDIPEGYSVSREKKERFSLILESASTNQTSMYLCASSPTIDQPQHFGDGTRLSIL.

This clonotype was counted only a few times. The V and J genes are TRBV5-1 and TRBJ2-3, with a tentative D call TRBD2 (6 bases). Trimming cost V 7 bases and J 1 base, with 13 bases left between them. From germline, CDR1 is SGHRS and CDR2 YFSETQ. This CDR3 has 14 residues. CDR3 region: CASVGVAGTDTQYF. The CDR3 nucleotides are TGCGCCAGCGTGGGCGTAGCGGGCACAGATACGCAGTATTTT.

The V gene is TRBV20-1, the J gene TRBJ2-5, with a tentative D call TRBD1 (5 bases). In germline, CDR1 is DFQATT, CDR2 SNEGSKA (reference sequence). V lost 6 bases and J lost 5, with 19 bases in between. This CDR3 has 14 residues. The CDR3 nucleotides read TGCAGTGCCCTGAGTTCAGGGCGTGGGGAGACCCAGTACTTC. It translates to CSALSSGRGETQYF.

This chain uses TRBV5-1 with TRBJ2-2, with 7 nucleotides matching TRBD2. From germline, CDR1 is SGHRS and CDR2 YFSETQ. This CDR3 region has 16 residues. V trimming: 5 bases; J trimming: 4 bases; junction bases outside the gene matches: 11. The CDR3 loop reads CASSPRPSGATGELFF. CDR3 sequence (DNA): TGCGCCAGCAGTCCTCGTCCCAGCGGGGCCACCGGGGAGCTGTTTTTT.

This clonotype was recorded at least ten times. This chain links TRBV5-1 with TRBJ2-3; D call uncertain. V was cut by 4 bases and J by 4 bases, with 4 bases left in between. The germline V gene encodes CDR1 SGHRS and CDR2 YFSETQ. The length of the CDR3 is 11 residues. CDR3 in DNA: TGCGCCAGCAGCACTGCAGATACGCAGTATTTT. It specifies CASSTADTQYF.

This clonotype was recorded many times. The V gene is TRBV12-3 or TRBV12-4, the J gene TRBJ2-3; D not resolved. The CDR3 sequence is 15 residues long. V was clipped by 3 bases and J by 3 bases, with 13 bases between them. The CDR3 DNA reads TGTGCCAGCAGTTTTGAAGGGTCCGGAACAGATACGCAGTATTTT. This translates into CASSFEGSGTDTQYF.

This clonotype was detected ten times or more. V and J are TRBV4-3 and TRBJ2-1; 12 nucleotides line up with TRBD2. This CDR3 contains 19 residues. The V segment lost 0 bases and the J segment 0 bases; nucleotides outside the gene matches: 6. Germline V lookup: CDR1 LGHNA, CDR2 YSLEER. CDR3 residues: CASSQDRLAGVSSYNEQFF. DNA for the CDR3: TGCGCCAGCAGCCAAGATCGACTAGCGGGGGTTAGCTCCTACAATGAGCAGTTCTTC.

This clonotype showed up just a few times. The CDR3 DNA sequence: TGTGCCAGCAGCCAAGATGGAACGGGGGGGCCGGGCATTCAGTACTTC. Protein: CASSQDGTGGPGIQYF. The chain recombines TRBV4-2 with TRBJ2-4; 8 bases are a match to TRBD2. The V gene's germline CDR1 is LGHNA and CDR2 YNFKEQ. This CDR3 has 16 amino acids. J gave up 9 bases and V 0 bases, and 10 bases lay outside the gene matches.

This clonotype was seen only a few times. The J gene is TRBJ1-2, the V gene TRBV7-9; D remains unclear. Trimming removed 0 bases at V and 8 bases at J, with 13 bases between. The germline CDR1 and CDR2 sequences are SEHNR and FQNEAQ (reference sequence). The CDR3 has 14 amino acids. The CDR3 coding sequence is TGTGCCAGCAGCTTAGCGTCGGGAGACGAGGGCTACACCTTC. It encodes CASSLASGDEGYTF. The entire variable domain, with the rest obtained from reference TRBV7-9 and TRBJ1-2, is as follows: DTGVSQNPRHKITKRGQNVTFRCDPISEHNRLYWYRQTLGQGPEFLTYFQNEAQLEKSRLLSDRFSAERPKGSFSTLEIQRTEQGDSAMYLCASSLASGDEGYTFGSGTRLTVV.

The gene calls are TRBV4-3 and TRBJ2-1; no definite D call. The V end was cut by 1 base, the J end by 9 bases, with 10 bases between. This CDR3 is built from 13 residues. Germline CDR1 and CDR2: LGHNA and YSLEER. CDR3 DNA sequence: TGCGCCAGCAGCCAAGTGGGGTTGGGTGAGCAGTTCTTC. Its protein is CASSQVGLGEQFF.

The rearrangement uses TRBV7-8 and TRBJ2-1; D gene ambiguous. The germline V gene has CDR1 SGHVS and CDR2 FQNEAQ. The CDR3 length is 15 residues. Trimming pared 4 bases from V and 0 bases from J, leaving 10 bases between. The CDR3 protein is CASSSIGSSYNEQFF. In DNA form, the CDR3 reads TGTGCCAGCAGCTCTATCGGAAGCTCCTACAATGAGCAGTTCTTC.

The V gene is TRBV6-2 or TRBV6-3, the J gene TRBJ1-5, with D tentatively TRBD1 (6 bases). The CDR3 runs 16 residues. The V end was cut by 2 bases, the J end by 4 bases, with 15 bases between. Per the germline V gene, CDR1 is MNHEY and CDR2 is SVGEGT. CDR3 amino acids: CASSYLTGTLNQPQHF. CDR3 DNA: TGTGCCAGCAGTTACCTAACCGGGACACTAAATCAGCCCCAGCATTTT.

This clonotype has a handful of counts. J is TRBJ1-6 and V is TRBV27; 8 bases line up with TRBD1. This CDR3 has 15 residues. Germline CDR1 MNHEY, CDR2 SMNVEV (reference sequence). Losses at the gene ends were 5 bases for V and 6 bases for J; bases not matched to a gene: 6. The chain's CDR3 is CASSTRTGTNSPLHF. CDR3 DNA sequence: TGTGCCAGCAGTACCCGGACAGGGACTAATTCACCCCTCCACTTT.

This clonotype was picked up a small number of times. The gene calls are TRBV5-1 and TRBJ2-1; tentatively, D is TRBD1 (5 bases). V lost 0 bases and J lost 7, with 14 bases in between. The CDR3 is 15 residues long. The germline V gene has CDR1 SGHRS and CDR2 YFSETQ. The CDR3 nucleotides are TGCGCCAGCAGCTTGGCAGGGCCCAACGGGAATGAGCAGTTCTTC. Protein sequence: CASSLAGPNGNEQFF.

This chain connects TRBV10-1 to TRBJ2-3, with 9 positions matching TRBD2. Germline trimming cut 3 bases from V and 4 bases from J; bases unmatched to any gene: 8. The length of the CDR3 is 16 residues. Germline lookup yields CDR1 WNHNN and CDR2 SYGVQD (reference sequence). CDR3 region: CASSDPSGAMADTQYF. CDR3 nucleotide sequence: TGCGCCAGCAGTGACCCTAGCGGGGCGATGGCAGATACGCAGTATTTT.

This clonotype was detected ten times or more. The genes are TRBV7-9 and TRBJ2-1; no definite D call. CDR3 size: 12 residues. The germline V and J ends were trimmed by 4 bases and 8 bases, with 9 bases remaining between them. The germline gives CDR1 SEHNR, CDR2 FQNEAQ (reference sequence). CDR3 coding DNA: TGTGCCAGCAGCTCCGGAACCTATGAGCAGTTCTTC. Its protein is CASSSGTYEQFF.

V usage is TRBV7-8 and J usage is TRBJ1-5, with 7 bases that match TRBD1. Germline CDR1 reads SGHVS; CDR2 reads FQNEAQ. CDR3 length: 13 residues. V lost 5 bases and J lost 14; bases outside the gene matches: 12. The CDR3 DNA is TGTGCCAGCAGCCGAGTCGAGCAGGGGGATAAGCATTTT. It translates to CASSRVEQGDKHF.

This clonotype was counted a few times. J is TRBJ2-1 and V is TRBV4-3; 8 nucleotides match TRBD2. The CDR3 is made up of 18 amino acids. J gave up 0 bases and V 0 bases, and 7 bases lay outside the gene matches. Germline V gene lookup returns CDR1 LGHNA and CDR2 YSLEER. CDR3: CASSQEGVAGSSYNEQFF. The CDR3 bases are TGCGCCAGCAGCCAAGAAGGGGTAGCGGGGAGCTCCTACAATGAGCAGTTCTTC.

CDR3 loop: CASSLWAGKDEQYF. CDR3 sequence (DNA): TGCGCCAGCAGCCTATGGGCAGGGAAGGACGAGCAGTACTTC. The rearrangement uses TRBV4-3 and TRBJ2-7; a possible D gene is TRBD1 (5 bases). Per the germline V gene, CDR1 is LGHNA and CDR2 is YSLEER. With 4 bases removed from V and 5 bases from J, the gap between germline ends came to 15 bases. This CDR3 has 14 amino acids.